This TCR beta chain was captured in a study of blood T cells in healthy people across ages. A minimum of 7 million PBMCs was isolated per sample. A second PCR of 7 to 11 cycles used a sample-barcoded 5' primer and a J-beta primer mix. TCRdb reprocessed the 5' RACE reads via MiXCR and lists one record per CDR3 protein. The sample has about 750,000 distinct CDR3 sequences, roughly 53% seen once; the top ten hold around 40%. CDR1 and CDR2 (germline): PRHDT, FYEKMQ (reference sequence). The CDR3 is made up of 14 amino acids. V gave up 5 bases and J gave up 5 bases; unmatched junction bases: 8. In its sample, this clonotype was seen once.

Sequenced material: blood. This chain uses TRBV13 with TRBJ2-7, with 8 bases aligning to TRBD1. The receptor comes from a man of 80 years or more in good health. This chain's CDR3 is CASSLDRAQHEQYF. CDR3 coding DNA: TGTGCCAGCAGCCTGGACAGGGCGCAACACGAGCAGTACTTC.